This T cell receptor (beta chain) was sequenced for a study of identical twins. V lost 0 bases and J 9 bases, leaving 14 bases between the germline ends. This CDR3 comprises 14 residues. The germline V gene has CDR1 LGHDT and CDR2 YNNKEL (reference sequence). MiXCR, applied by TCRdb to the 5' RACE reads, yields one record per CDR3 protein. Among over 200,000 distinct CDR3 sequences listed, about 10% were seen once. Material: memory T cells sorted from blood. The rearrangement joins TRBV3-1 to TRBJ1-2; D remains ambiguous. The receptor comes from a man aged 45-65 years in good health. The CDR3 DNA follows: TGTGCCAGCAGCCAAGATGTTGGCAGCGGGCGCTACACCTTC. This encodes CASSQDVGSGRYTF.